Following are 18 T cell receptor beta chains from one sample sequenced in a study of radiation and T cells in renal cell carcinoma. Clones were sequenced by immunoSEQ multiplex PCR, and TCRdb holds only the in-frame ones, with some missing. The sample records about 150,000 clones, roughly 90% being singletons. Time point described: blood 2 weeks post-SBRT. As to treatment: 15 Gy SBRT to primary tumor, nephrectomy 4 weeks later. Sequencing used blood, obtained from a patient whose treatment included radiotherapy and nephrectomy. Source of these receptors: a woman in her forties or fifties with renal cell carcinoma.

The chain has TRBV19 and TRBJ1-5; 9 nucleotides line up with TRBD1. The CDR3 loop spans 15 amino acids. The germline CDR1 and CDR2 sequences are LNHDA and SQIVND (reference sequence). V lost 3 bases, J lost 14 bases, and 14 bases stayed unmatched. CDR3: CASSISVTGGRSKHF. CDR3 DNA: TGTGCCAGTAGTATCTCGGTCACAGGGGGCCGCTCGAAGCATTTT.

V is TRBV7-2 and J is TRBJ1-5, with unresolved D. Trimming cost V 5 bases and J 7 bases, with 15 bases left between them. The CDR3 has 14 residues. CDR1 SGHTA and CDR2 FQGNSA come from the germline V gene. In DNA form, the CDR3 reads TGTGCCAGCAGCGTAACGGGTGAGGGACAGCCCCAGCATTTT. Translated, it gives CASSVTGEGQPQHF.

The genes are TRBV6-1 and TRBJ2-4; D may be TRBD1 (5 bases). CDR1 is MNHNS and CDR2 is SASEGT in the germline V gene. There are 14 residues in the CDR3. The V end was cut by 1 base, the J end by 6 bases, with 10 bases between. The CDR3 sequence is CASSEGGAVNIQYF. CDR3 DNA sequence: TGTGCCAGCAGTGAAGGTGGGGCAGTAAACATTCAGTACTTC.

V gene TRBV5-4 combines with J gene TRBJ1-3; no firm D call. This CDR3 spans 16 amino acids. Germline-derived CDR1 and CDR2 are SGHNT and YYREEE (reference sequence). V shed 2 bases and J shed 0 bases, with 12 bases lying between them. CDR3 coding DNA: TGTGCCAGCAGCTTCGGTGAACGGCGCTCTGGAAACACCATATATTTT. This translates into CASSFGERRSGNTIYF.

Notes on this clone: Other DNA sequences in the same sample also yield this CDR3. This rearrangement joins TRBV29-1 to TRBJ2-5; D is ambiguous. V gave up 3 bases and J gave up 3 bases, with 2 bases separating them. Germline CDR1 SQVTM, CDR2 ANQGSEA. The CDR3 runs to 10 residues. CDR3 sequence reads: CSVEEETQYF. Here the CDR3 DNA reads TGCAGCGTTGAGGAAGAGACCCAGTACTTC.

The rearrangement links TRBV5-6 to TRBJ1-2; D ambiguous. Germline CDR1 SGHDT, CDR2 YYEEEE. The V end was cut by 4 bases, the J end by 8 bases, with 12 bases between. The CDR3 contains 12 residues. The CDR3 DNA sequence: TGTGCCAGCAGCACCCGCCCCCAGGGCTACACCTTC. Its translation: CASSTRPQGYTF. Filled out from reference TRBV5-6 and TRBJ1-2, the complete variable domain reads DAGVTQSPTHLIKTRGQQVTLRCSPKSGHDTVSWYQQALGQGPQFIFQYYEEEERQRGNFPDRFSGHQFPNYSSELNVNALLLGDSALYLCASSTRPQGYTFGSGTRLTVV.

This rearrangement joins TRBV6-5 to TRBJ2-1; D possibly matches TRBD1 or TRBD2 (5 bases each). The V gene's germline CDR1 is MNHEY and CDR2 SVGAGI. The V gene lost 0 bases and the J gene lost 9 bases, with 15 bases spanning the gap. CDR3 length: 15 residues. The CDR3 sequence is CASSYSRGGLGEQFF. DNA of the CDR3: TGTGCCAGCAGTTACTCGAGGGGCGGCCTCGGTGAGCAGTTCTTC.

The rearrangement links TRBV2 to TRBJ2-1, with TRBD1 matching over 8 bases. V was pared by 0 bases and J by 5 bases, with 6 bases of the junction left unmatched. The CDR3 runs 16 residues. The V gene's germline CDR1 is SNHLY and CDR2 FYNNEI. The CDR3 DNA reads as TGTGCCAGCAGTGAAGCATCAGGGGGCTTAAACAATGAGCAGTTCTTC. Translation: CASSEASGGLNNEQFF.

This rearrangement joins TRBV27 to TRBJ1-5, with D maybe TRBD1 (5 bases). CDR1 and CDR2 from the germline V gene are MNHEY and SMNVEV (reference sequence). This CDR3 is built from 13 residues. The ends were cut back, 5 bases at V and 9 bases at J, with 14 bases in the middle. CDR3 DNA: TGTGCCAGCAGTCAAGGGGCTGGAATGCCCCAGCATTTT. Its translation: CASSQGAGMPQHF.

The chain links TRBV2 to TRBJ2-3; weak D call: TRBD1 (6 bases). V was cut by 2 bases and J by 6 bases, with 6 bases left in between. The CDR3 covers 12 residues. Looked up from germline, CDR1 is SNHLY and CDR2 is FYNNEI. CDR3 in DNA: TGTGCCAGCAGTGAAAGGGGGGATACGCAGTATTTT. Amino acids: CASSERGDTQYF.

This clone appeared once. The chain links TRBV25-1 to TRBJ1-6; no firm D call. The CDR3 extends over 13 amino acids. Germline assignment: CDR1 MGHDK and CDR2 SYGVNS. V dropped 8 bases and J dropped 7 bases, with 12 bases sitting between them. The CDR3 region has the DNA TGTGCCAGCTTAGGGCGGAACAATTCACCCCTCCACTTT. Translation: CASLGRNNSPLHF.

This rearrangement joins TRBV15 to TRBJ1-1; D may be TRBD1 (5 bases). Germline V gene sequence: CDR1 LNHNV, CDR2 YYDKDF (reference sequence). Trimming removed 5 bases from V and 11 bases from J, with 21 bases in between. This CDR3 has 14 residues. The CDR3 spells CATSPGQGSDGAFF. In nucleotides, the CDR3 is TGTGCCACCAGCCCGGGGCAGGGATCGGATGGGGCTTTCTTT. The complete variable domain, with remaining parts taken from reference TRBV15 and TRBJ1-1, reads DAMVIQNPRYQVTQFGKPVTLSCSQTLNHNVMYWYQQKSSQAPKLLFHYYDKDFNNEADTPDNFQSRRPNTSFCFLDIRSPGLGDTAMYLCATSPGQGSDGAFFGQGTRLTVV.

The gene calls are TRBV2 and TRBJ1-5; D perhaps matches TRBD1 (5 bases). Looked up from germline, CDR1 is SNHLY and CDR2 is FYNNEI. The CDR3 loop spans 14 amino acids. V was pared by 2 bases and J by 6 bases, with 11 bases between. The CDR3 reads CASSELTGGQPQHF. The CDR3 nucleotides read TGTGCCAGCAGTGAATTGACGGGGGGTCAGCCCCAGCATTTT. Drawing the rest from reference TRBV2 and TRBJ1-5, the complete variable domain is EPEVTQTPSHQVTQMGQEVILRCVPISNHLYFYWYRQILGQKVEFLVSFYNNEISEKSEIFDDQFSVERPDGSNFTLKIRSTKLEDSAMYFCASSELTGGQPQHFGDGTRLSIL.

V is TRBV6-6 and J is TRBJ1-4; TRBD1 matches at 7 bases. V shed 6 bases, J shed 5 bases, and the junction held 3 bases outside the gene matches. The CDR3 covers 13 residues. Per germline, CDR1 MNHNY and CDR2 SVGAGI (reference sequence). The CDR3 reads CASRGTANEKLFF. The CDR3 nucleotides are TGTGCCAGCAGGGGGACAGCGAATGAAAAACTGTTTTTT.

The V call is TRBV5-1, the J call TRBJ1-4; unclear D gene. The CDR3 runs to 14 residues. CDR1 is SGHRS, CDR2 YFSETQ, per germline. The V end lost 1 base, the J end lost 8 bases, and 12 bases lay between the germline ends. The CDR3, as DNA: TGCGCCAGCAGCTTGTACTCCCCGGGGGAAAAACTGTTTTTT. Its translation: CASSLYSPGEKLFF.

The V gene is TRBV9, the J gene TRBJ2-3; D ambiguous. V was trimmed by 4 bases and J by 5 bases, leaving 14 bases between them. This CDR3 is 14 amino acids long. Germline assignment: CDR1 SGDLS and CDR2 YYNGEE. This chain's CDR3 is CASSTAPVRDTQYF. The DNA of the CDR3 is TGTGCCAGCAGCACGGCCCCCGTTCGAGATACGCAGTATTTT.

V is TRBV19 and J is TRBJ1-1; 7 bases are shared with TRBD1. Losses at the gene ends were 3 bases for V and 0 bases for J; bases not matched to a gene: 10. The CDR3 extends over 17 amino acids. From germline, CDR1 is LNHDA and CDR2 SQIVND (reference sequence). CDR3 DNA: TGTGCCAGTAGTATTCCGGGACAGCCAACAATGAACACTGAAGCTTTCTTT. It codes for CASSIPGQPTMNTEAFF.

The chain joins TRBV5-1 to TRBJ2-1, with 10 positions matching TRBD2. J was trimmed by 8 bases and V by 0 bases; bases with no gene match: 2. Germline CDR1 SGHRS, CDR2 YFSETQ. The CDR3 is 14 residues long. The CDR3 protein is CASSLATSGDEQFF. The CDR3 DNA sequence: TGCGCCAGCAGCTTGGCCACTAGCGGGGATGAGCAGTTCTTC.